Presented here are 23 T cell receptor beta chains from one specimen sequenced in a study of blood T cell repertoires in COVID-19. Only in-frame clones appear in the TCRdb table, and some are missing; sequencing was by immunoSEQ multiplex PCR. Here the sample spans hundreds of thousands of clones, more than 70% being singletons. The material sequenced was peripheral blood. The receptors shown here come from a woman between 45 and 60 years old with COVID-19, enrolled during active disease.

The chain combines TRBV5-1 with TRBJ2-2, with 9 bases lining up with TRBD1. V shed 0 bases and J 5 bases; nucleotides not matched to a gene: 2. Germline values: CDR1 SGHRS, CDR2 YFSETQ. The CDR3 runs to 15 residues. CDR3 bases: TGCGCCAGCAGCTTGGAACAGGGGGCGACCGGGGAGCTGTTTTTT. Protein sequence: CASSLEQGATGELFF.

The chain links TRBV27 to TRBJ1-4; 7 nucleotides align to TRBD1. V lost 4 bases and J lost 6; bases outside the gene matches: 11. This CDR3 region has 16 residues. Germline loops: CDR1 MNHEY, CDR2 SMNVEV (reference sequence). This CDR3 reads CASSSLSTGADEKLFF. In DNA, the CDR3 is TGTGCCAGCAGTTCACTCTCCACAGGGGCGGATGAAAAACTGTTTTTT.

This clone was counted only a few times. This chain joins TRBV10-3 and TRBJ1-5; 9 nucleotides match TRBD1. This CDR3 has 14 amino acids. CDR1 is ENHRY and CDR2 is SYGVKD in the germline V gene. V dropped 6 bases and J dropped 8; count of bases not matched to a gene: 8. The CDR3 loop is CAIRDGQGLEPQHF. The CDR3 DNA follows: TGTGCCATCAGAGATGGACAGGGGCTAGAGCCCCAGCATTTT.

This chain links TRBV6-5 with TRBJ2-6; tentative D call: TRBD1 (6 bases). Trimming left V 6 bases short and J 2 bases short, with 8 bases between. Germline values: CDR1 MNHEY, CDR2 SVGAGI. This CDR3 has 14 amino acids. CDR3 in DNA: TGTGCCAGCAGCAGGGGCCCTGGGGCCAACGTCCTGACTTTC. This gives the protein CASSRGPGANVLTF.

The chain recombines TRBV5-6 with TRBJ2-3, with 11 bases that match TRBD2. This CDR3 has 19 residues. Germline V lookup: CDR1 SGHDT, CDR2 YYEEEE. Trimming took 2 bases from V and 4 from J; bases not matched to a gene: 15. This chain's CDR3 is CASSFPGLGLAVVPDTQYF. The CDR3 DNA sequence: TGTGCCAGCAGCTTCCCCGGTTTGGGACTAGCGGTAGTGCCAGATACGCAGTATTTT.

This chain connects TRBV3-1 (or the pseudogene TRBV3-2) to TRBJ2-3; 9 nucleotides align to TRBD2. This CDR3 contains 18 residues. CDR1 LGHDT and CDR2 YNNKEL come from the germline V gene (reference sequence). V was clipped by 1 base and J by 1 base; unmatched bases: 9. The CDR3 sequence: CASSQGRASGARTDTQYF. The CDR3, as DNA: TGTGCCAGCAGCCAAGGAAGGGCTAGCGGGGCACGCACAGATACGCAGTATTTT.

The chain is built from TRBV24-1 and TRBJ2-3; D remains unclear. Germline V gene data show CDR1 as KGHDR and CDR2 as SFDVKD. The V and J ends lost 1 base and 0 bases respectively, with 4 bases between them. The CDR3 covers 14 residues. The CDR3 sequence: CATSDLASTDTQYF. In DNA, the CDR3 is TGTGCCACCAGTGATTTAGCAAGCACAGATACGCAGTATTTT.

This chain links TRBV4-1 with TRBJ1-1; maybe TRBD1 (6 bases). Germline-derived CDR1 and CDR2 are MGHRA and YSYEKL. V lost 8 bases to trimming and J lost 4 bases, with 14 bases between them. CDR3 length equals 13 residues. In DNA, the CDR3 is TGCGCCAGCCGTTACAGGGTGGGCACTGAAGCTTTCTTT. This encodes CASRYRVGTEAFF.

The chain combines TRBV2 with TRBJ2-3; 7 bases are a match to TRBD1. The CDR3 has 14 residues. V lost 7 bases, J lost 2 bases, and 6 bases stayed unmatched. Germline V lookup: CDR1 SNHLY, CDR2 FYNNEI. CDR3 protein: CASIEGGYTDTQYF. CDR3 bases: TGTGCCAGCATAGAAGGGGGCTACACAGATACGCAGTATTTT.

The chain employs TRBV6-5 and TRBJ1-2, with D tentatively TRBD1 (6 bases). Germline V CDR1 and CDR2: MNHEY, SVGAGI. Trimming cost V 8 bases and J 4 bases, with 14 bases left between them. The CDR3 is made up of 13 amino acids. The chain's CDR3 is CASGNREGYGYTF. CDR3 in DNA: TGTGCCAGCGGGAACAGGGAGGGCTATGGCTACACCTTC.

The rearrangement uses TRBV7-2 and TRBJ1-2; no clear D. CDR1 and CDR2 (germline): SGHTA, FQGNSA. The CDR3 runs 13 residues. V dropped 1 base and J dropped 3 bases, with 6 bases sitting between them. The CDR3 protein is CASSLGAYYGYTF. In DNA, the CDR3 is TGTGCCAGCAGCTTAGGGGCGTACTATGGCTACACCTTC.

The rearrangement joins TRBV4-2 to TRBJ2-7, with 7 bases lining up with TRBD2. The ends lost 2 bases at V and 2 bases at J; junction bases unmatched: 9. CDR1 is LGHNA and CDR2 is YNFKEQ in the germline V gene. The CDR3 covers 16 residues. CDR3 residues: CASSQTIGGFAYEQYF. CDR3 DNA sequence: TGTGCCAGCAGCCAAACGATCGGGGGGTTCGCCTACGAGCAGTACTTC.

This chain links TRBV6-5 with TRBJ1-2; D unresolved. The CDR3 is 14 residues long. The V end was cut by 9 bases, the J end by 7 bases, with 21 bases between. Germline V gene lookup returns CDR1 MNHEY and CDR2 SVGAGI. DNA of the CDR3: TGTGCCAGTGGAAGAGGGCAGCCCTTAGGTGGCTACACCTTC. It specifies CASGRGQPLGGYTF.

This clone was seen a single time. This chain uses TRBV5-4 with TRBJ2-3; D unclear. The CDR3 is 14 residues long. Between the trimmed V and J ends, which lost 4 bases and 2 bases, there was a span of 11 bases. CDR1 and CDR2 from the germline V gene are SGHNT and YYREEE (reference sequence). The CDR3 sequence: CASSQLAVTDTQYF. The CDR3 DNA follows: TGTGCCAGCAGCCAGCTGGCGGTCACAGATACGCAGTATTTT.

V and J are TRBV11-2 and TRBJ1-1, with 9 positions matching TRBD1. This CDR3 has 14 amino acids. Trimming at V came to 1 base and at J to 10 bases, leaving 7 bases not matched to a gene. The germline V gene encodes CDR1 SGHAT and CDR2 FQNNGV. CDR3 nucleotides: TGTGCCAGCAGCTTAGCCGGACAGGGGCGGGGAGCTTTCTTT. Amino acid sequence: CASSLAGQGRGAFF.

The chain is built from TRBV5-1 and TRBJ1-2, with TRBD1 identical over 8 bases. In germline, CDR1 is SGHRS, CDR2 YFSETQ. V lost 4 bases and J lost 2; bases outside the gene matches: 4. CDR3 size: 14 residues. The CDR3 sequence is CASSGGTGNYGYTF. The CDR3 region has the DNA TGCGCCAGCAGCGGGGGGACAGGAAACTATGGCTACACCTTC.

The chain carries TRBV6-6 and TRBJ1-2, with D perhaps TRBD1 (5 bases). CDR3 size: 15 residues. Trimming pared 0 bases from V and 5 bases from J, leaving 13 bases between. Germline V CDR1 and CDR2: MNHNY, SVGAGI (reference sequence). In DNA, the CDR3 is TGTGCCAGCAGTTACTCGCAGGGAAAGGGTTATGGCTACACCTTC. This sequence encodes CASSYSQGKGYGYTF.

This chain links TRBV3-1 (or the pseudogene TRBV3-2) with TRBJ1-4; D is unresolved. Germline CDR1 reads LGHDT; CDR2 reads YNNKEL (reference sequence). V dropped 1 base and J dropped 8 bases, with 17 bases sitting between them. The CDR3 has 16 residues. CDR3: CASSQATQVAGEKLFF. CDR3 nucleotides: TGTGCCAGCAGCCAAGCCACCCAGGTGGCTGGGGAAAAACTGTTTTTT.

This clone was counted once. The J gene is TRBJ2-2, the V gene TRBV12-5; D gene uncertain. Germline V gene data show CDR1 as LGHNT and CDR2 as FRNRAP. The CDR3 spans 11 residues. Trimming took 3 bases from V and 8 from J, leaving 4 bases between them. CDR3 residues: CASGFPGELFF. The CDR3 coding sequence is TGTGCTAGTGGTTTCCCAGGGGAGCTGTTTTTT.

The V call is TRBV6-5, the J call TRBJ2-3; a weak D match, TRBD1 (5 bases). Germline CDR1 MNHEY, CDR2 SVGAGI. The CDR3 covers 14 residues. The ends were cut back, 5 bases at V and 1 base at J, with 10 bases in the middle. CDR3 sequence (DNA): TGTGCCAGCAGTCCTCAGACAGGCACAGATACGCAGTATTTT. As protein: CASSPQTGTDTQYF.

The chain joins TRBV7-8 to TRBJ2-6; D gene ambiguous. The CDR3 is 16 amino acids. The ends were cut back, 0 bases at V and 0 bases at J, with 6 bases in the middle. CDR1 SGHVS and CDR2 FQNEAQ come from the germline V gene. The CDR3 here is CASSLARVSGANVLTF. As DNA, the CDR3 is TGTGCCAGCAGCTTAGCGCGCGTCTCTGGGGCCAACGTCCTGACTTTC.

The chain joins TRBV30 to TRBJ1-2, with D uncertain. Germline CDR1 and CDR2: GTSNPN and SVGIG (reference sequence). V was cut by 0 bases and J by 11 bases, with 13 bases left in between. The CDR3 runs to 12 residues. The CDR3 region is CAWSVTGSSYTF. The CDR3 DNA reads TGTGCCTGGAGTGTAACGGGTAGCAGTTACACCTTC. Using reference TRBV30 and TRBJ1-2 for the parts outside the CDR3, the full variable domain is SQTIHQWPATLVQPVGSPLSLECTVEGTSNPNLYWYRQAAGRGLQLLFYSVGIGQISSEVPQNLSASRPQDRQFILSSKKLLLSDSGFYLCAWSVTGSSYTFGSGTRLTVV.

The J gene is TRBJ2-7, the V gene TRBV12-5; D is unclear. Germline CDR1 and CDR2: LGHNT and FRNRAP. With 7 bases removed from V and 1 base from J, the gap between germline ends came to 11 bases. The CDR3 runs 13 residues. The CDR3, as DNA: TGTGCTAGTGCCCTGGGCAATTCCTACGAGCAGTACTTC. The encoded protein is CASALGNSYEQYF.